This T cell receptor beta chain is drawn from a study of cytomegalovirus exposure and HLA in healthy donors. On the study more broadly: There were 117 million unique TCR beta sequences, drawn from about 190 million T cells, in an earlier analysis. Study findings and constraints: Testing in vitro showed a few CMV-associated chains specific for CMV antigens. Cytomegalovirus status, reportedly, was diagnosed with high specificity and sensitivity by the classifier. Investigators reported more than 150 TCR beta chains as tied to cytomegalovirus.

On this clone: Its matching antigen is unknown.

Trimming took 2 bases from V and 0 from J, leaving 11 bases between them. The length of the CDR3 is 15 residues. The germline gives CDR1 GTSNPN, CDR2 SVGIG (reference sequence). The PCR contained 60 Vbeta and 13 Jbeta primers. The data were produced by immunoSEQ multiplex PCR, yet TCRdb's version contains in-frame clones alone and is incomplete. The sample lists roughly 200,000 clones, 85% seen once, with 2% to 2.5% in the top ten. The clonotype comes from a woman between 50 and 59 years old in good health and CMV-seronegative. The V and J genes are TRBV30 and TRBJ1-5; D is possibly TRBD1 (6 bases). The sequenced sample was PBMCs. The CDR3 DNA reads TGTGCCTGGAGTAGGCAGGGGAATAGCAATCAGCCCCAGCATTTT. This sequence encodes CAWSRQGNSNQPQHF.